This TCR beta chain was profiled in a study of blood T cell repertoires in COVID-19. Per the original methods: Cell counts per sample came from amplifying reference gene primers. Some clones are missing from TCRdb's copy, which holds only in-frame ones; the method was immunoSEQ multiplex PCR. The V and J calls and the clone size are those of that table, but D and trimming were determined from the DNA. The data contain 45,000 to 65,000 clones, 83% of them singletons. Trimming at V came to 1 base and at J to 4 bases, leaving 3 bases not matched to a gene. Germline values: CDR1 GTSNPN, CDR2 SVGIG (reference sequence). This CDR3 spans 15 amino acids.

This receptor was identified in a man aged 35 to 55 with acute or convalescent COVID-19. The rearrangement uses TRBV30 and TRBJ2-1; 11 bases map to TRBD1. Sequenced input: peripheral blood. Here the CDR3 reads CAWSAGQGAYNEQFF. In DNA form, the CDR3 reads TGTGCCTGGAGTGCCGGACAGGGGGCGTACAATGAGCAGTTCTTC. Filled out from reference TRBV30 and TRBJ2-1, the complete variable domain reads SQTIHQWPATLVQPVGSPLSLECTVEGTSNPNLYWYRQAAGRGLQLLFYSVGIGQISSEVPQNLSASRPQDRQFILSSKKLLLSDSGFYLCAWSAGQGAYNEQFFGPGTRLTVL.